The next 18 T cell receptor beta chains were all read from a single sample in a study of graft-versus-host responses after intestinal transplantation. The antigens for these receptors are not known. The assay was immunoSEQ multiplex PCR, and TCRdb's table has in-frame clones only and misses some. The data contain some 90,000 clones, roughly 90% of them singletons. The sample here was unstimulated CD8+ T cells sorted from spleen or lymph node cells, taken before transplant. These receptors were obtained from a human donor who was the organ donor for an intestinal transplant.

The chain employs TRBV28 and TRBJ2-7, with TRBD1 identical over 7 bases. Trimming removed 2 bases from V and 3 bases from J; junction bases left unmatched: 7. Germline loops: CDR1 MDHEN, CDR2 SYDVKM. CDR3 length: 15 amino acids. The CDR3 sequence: CASSLPRQGYYEQYF. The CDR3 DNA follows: TGTGCCAGCAGTTTACCTCGACAGGGATACTACGAGCAGTACTTC.

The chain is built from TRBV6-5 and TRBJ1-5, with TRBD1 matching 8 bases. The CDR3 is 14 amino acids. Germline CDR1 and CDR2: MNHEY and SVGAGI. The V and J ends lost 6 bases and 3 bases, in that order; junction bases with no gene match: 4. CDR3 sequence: CASRDRAFNQPQHF. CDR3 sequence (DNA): TGTGCCAGCAGGGACAGGGCCTTCAATCAGCCCCAGCATTTT.

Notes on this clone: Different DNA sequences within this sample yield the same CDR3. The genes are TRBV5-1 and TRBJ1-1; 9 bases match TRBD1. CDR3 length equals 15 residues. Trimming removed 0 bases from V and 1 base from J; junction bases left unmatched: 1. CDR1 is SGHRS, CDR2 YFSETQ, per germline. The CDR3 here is CASSLAGQGNTEAFF. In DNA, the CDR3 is TGCGCCAGCAGCTTGGCGGGACAGGGGAACACTGAAGCTTTCTTT.

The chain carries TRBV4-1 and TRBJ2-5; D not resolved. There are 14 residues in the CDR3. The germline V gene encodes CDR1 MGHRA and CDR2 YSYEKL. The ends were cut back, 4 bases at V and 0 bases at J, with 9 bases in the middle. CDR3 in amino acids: CASSPLGNQETQYF. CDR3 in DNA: TGCGCCAGCAGCCCCCTAGGCAACCAAGAGACCCAGTACTTC.

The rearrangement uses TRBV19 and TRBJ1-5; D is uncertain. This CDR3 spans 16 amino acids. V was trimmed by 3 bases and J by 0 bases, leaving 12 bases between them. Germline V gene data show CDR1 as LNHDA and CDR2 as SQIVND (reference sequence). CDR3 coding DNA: TGTGCCAGTAGTATTTATGGCGGGGATAGCAATCAGCCCCAGCATTTT. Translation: CASSIYGGDSNQPQHF. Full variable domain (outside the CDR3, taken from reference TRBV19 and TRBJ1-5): DGGITQSPKYLFRKEGQNVTLSCEQNLNHDAMYWYRQDPGQGLRLIYYSQIVNDFQKGDIAEGYSVSREKKESFPLTVTSAQKNPTAFYLCASSIYGGDSNQPQHFGDGTRLSIL.

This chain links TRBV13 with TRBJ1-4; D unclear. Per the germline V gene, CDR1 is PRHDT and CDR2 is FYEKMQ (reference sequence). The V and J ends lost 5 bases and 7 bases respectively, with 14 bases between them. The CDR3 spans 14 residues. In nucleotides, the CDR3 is TGTGCCAGCAGCAATGCCCAGATTCCTGAAAAACTGTTTTTT. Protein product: CASSNAQIPEKLFF.

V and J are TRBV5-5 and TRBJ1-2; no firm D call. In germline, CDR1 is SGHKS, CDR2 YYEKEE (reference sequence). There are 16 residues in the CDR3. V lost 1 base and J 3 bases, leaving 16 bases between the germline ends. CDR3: CASSLTIMSRYYGYTF. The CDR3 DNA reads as TGTGCCAGCAGCTTGACTATCATGTCGCGCTACTATGGCTACACCTTC.

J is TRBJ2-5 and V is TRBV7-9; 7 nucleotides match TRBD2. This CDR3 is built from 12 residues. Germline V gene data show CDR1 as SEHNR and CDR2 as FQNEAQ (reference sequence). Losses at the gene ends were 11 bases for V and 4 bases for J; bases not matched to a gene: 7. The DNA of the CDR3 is TGTGCCTCCTCGGGGGGAGGAGAGACCCAGTACTTC. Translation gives CASSGGGETQYF.

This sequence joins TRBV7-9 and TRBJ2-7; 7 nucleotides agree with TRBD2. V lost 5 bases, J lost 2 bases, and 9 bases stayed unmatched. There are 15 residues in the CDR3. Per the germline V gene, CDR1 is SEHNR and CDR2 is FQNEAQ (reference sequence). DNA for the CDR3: TGTGCCAGCAGCAGAGCGGGGATTCCTACCTACGAGCAGTACTTC. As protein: CASSRAGIPTYEQYF. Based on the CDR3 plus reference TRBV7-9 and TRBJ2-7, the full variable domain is DTGVSQNPRHKITKRGQNVTFRCDPISEHNRLYWYRQTLGQGPEFLTYFQNEAQLEKSRLLSDRFSAERPKGSFSTLEIQRTEQGDSAMYLCASSRAGIPTYEQYFGPGTRLTVT.

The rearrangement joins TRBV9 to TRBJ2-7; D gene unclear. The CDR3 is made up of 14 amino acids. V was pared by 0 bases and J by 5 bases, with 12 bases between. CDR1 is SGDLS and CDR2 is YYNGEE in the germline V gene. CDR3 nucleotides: TGTGCCAGCAGCGTAGGGAGCAACCGAAACGAGCAGTACTTC. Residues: CASSVGSNRNEQYF. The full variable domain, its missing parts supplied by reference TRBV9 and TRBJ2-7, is DSGVTQTPKHLITATGQRVTLRCSPRSGDLSVYWYQQSLDQGLQFLIQYYNGEERAKGNILERFSAQQFPDLHSELNLSSLELGDSALYFCASSVGSNRNEQYFGPGTRLTVT.

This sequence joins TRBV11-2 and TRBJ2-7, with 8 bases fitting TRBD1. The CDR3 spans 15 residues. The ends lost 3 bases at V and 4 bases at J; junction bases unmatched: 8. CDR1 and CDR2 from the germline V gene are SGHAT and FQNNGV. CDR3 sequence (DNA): TGTGCCAGCAGCTTGAGCTCAGGGGGCGGTTACGAGCAGTACTTC. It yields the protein CASSLSSGGGYEQYF. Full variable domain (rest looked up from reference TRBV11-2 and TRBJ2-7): EAGVAQSPRYKIIEKRQSVAFWCNPISGHATLYWYQQILGQGPKLLIQFQNNGVVDDSQLPKDRFSAERLKGVDSTLKIQPAKLEDSAVYLCASSLSSGGGYEQYFGPGTRLTVT.

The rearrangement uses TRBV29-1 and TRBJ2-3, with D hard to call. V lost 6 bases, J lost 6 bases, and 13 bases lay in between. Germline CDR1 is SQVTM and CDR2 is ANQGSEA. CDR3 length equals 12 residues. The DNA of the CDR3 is TGCAGCGTCCCTGGCGGTCCGGATACGCAGTATTTT. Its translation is CSVPGGPDTQYF.

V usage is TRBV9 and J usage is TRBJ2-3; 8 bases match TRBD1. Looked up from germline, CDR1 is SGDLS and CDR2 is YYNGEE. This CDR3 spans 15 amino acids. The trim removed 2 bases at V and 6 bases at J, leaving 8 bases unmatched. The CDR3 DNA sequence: TGTGCCAGCAGCGTCTTAGGACAGGGTCGCGATACGCAGTATTTT. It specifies CASSVLGQGRDTQYF.

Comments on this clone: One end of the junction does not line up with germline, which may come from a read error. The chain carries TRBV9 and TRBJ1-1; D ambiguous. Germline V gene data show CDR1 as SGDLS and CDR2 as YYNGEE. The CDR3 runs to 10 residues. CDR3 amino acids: CASSGSIWSF. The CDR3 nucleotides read TGTGCCAGCAGCGGGTCCATTTGGAGCTTT. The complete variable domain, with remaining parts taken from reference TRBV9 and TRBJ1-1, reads DSGVTQTPKHLITATGQRVTLRCSPRSGDLSVYWYQQSLDQGLQFLIQYYNGEERAKGNILERFSAQQFPDLHSELNLSSLELGDSALYFCASSGSIWSFGQGTRLTVV.

The CDR3 DNA follows: TGCGCCAGCAGCTGGACTAGCGGGGGGACTAGCACAGATACGCAGTATTTT. Its protein is CASSWTSGGTSTDTQYF. The chain carries TRBV5-1 and TRBJ2-3; 14 positions match TRBD2. The CDR3 totals 17 residues. CDR1 and CDR2 from the germline V gene are SGHRS and YFSETQ. J was trimmed by 0 bases and V by 3 bases; bases with no gene match: 3.

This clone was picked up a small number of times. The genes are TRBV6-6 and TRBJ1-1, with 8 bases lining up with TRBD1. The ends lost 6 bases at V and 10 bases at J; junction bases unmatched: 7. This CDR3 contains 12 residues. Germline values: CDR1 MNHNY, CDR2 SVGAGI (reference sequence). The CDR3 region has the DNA TGTGCCAGCAGCCAGGACAGGGCTGGAGCTTTCTTT. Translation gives CASSQDRAGAFF.

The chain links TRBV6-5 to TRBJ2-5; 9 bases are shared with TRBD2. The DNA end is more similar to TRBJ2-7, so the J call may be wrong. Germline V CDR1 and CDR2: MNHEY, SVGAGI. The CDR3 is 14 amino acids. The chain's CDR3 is CASSYSTSGYEQYF. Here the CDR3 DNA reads TGTGCCAGCAGTTACTCGACTAGCGGCTACGAGCAGTACTTC.

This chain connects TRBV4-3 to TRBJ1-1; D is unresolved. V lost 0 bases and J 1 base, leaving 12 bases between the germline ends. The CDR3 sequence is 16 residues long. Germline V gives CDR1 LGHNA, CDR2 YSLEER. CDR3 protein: CASSQDKRQPNTEAFF. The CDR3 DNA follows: TGCGCCAGCAGCCAAGATAAGCGGCAGCCGAACACTGAAGCTTTCTTT.